Shown below are 15 T cell receptor beta chains from a single sample sequenced in a study of radiation and T cells in renal cell carcinoma (dated by TCRdb to between 2020 and 2021). What this sample's time point label stands for: baseline pretreatment blood. This specimen's treatment or condition label, interpreted: 15 Gy SBRT to primary tumor, nephrectomy 4 weeks later. Libraries came from the immunoSEQ multiplex PCR assay. This is the immuneACCESS table as TCRdb keeps it, with only in-frame sequences that have V and J called. A part of the clones is gone; compared with another copy, unresolved V genes explain less than half, and the rest is unexplained. In this sample the table shows 130,000 or so clones, 75% to 90% of which occur a single time. The ten top clones hold around 25% of the sample. The sequences come from blood, collected from a patient whose treatment included radiotherapy and nephrectomy. The source of these receptors is a woman aged 50 to 65 with renal cell carcinoma.

V usage is TRBV27 and J usage is TRBJ1-2; TRBD1 matches 7 bases. The CDR3 contains 15 residues. The germline V gene encodes CDR1 MNHEY and CDR2 SMNVEV (reference sequence). The junction had 9 bases not matched to a gene; V was cut back by 0 bases and J by 8 bases. CDR3 nucleotide sequence: TGTGCCAGCAGTTTATCGAGGACAGGATCCGGGGGCTACACCTTC. This sequence encodes CASSLSRTGSGGYTF.

This clone was seen only a few times. The V gene is TRBV25-1, the J gene TRBJ2-5; D is ambiguous. In germline, CDR1 is MGHDK, CDR2 SYGVNS. This CDR3 is built from 10 residues. The ends were cut back, 3 bases at V and 6 bases at J, with 2 bases in the middle. CDR3 protein: CASSDKTQYF. The CDR3 DNA reads TGTGCCAGCAGTGATAAGACCCAGTACTTC.

The chain has TRBV27 and TRBJ2-2; TRBD1 agrees at 8 bases. The junction had 4 bases not matched to a gene; V was cut back by 2 bases and J by 5 bases. Germline V gene data show CDR1 as MNHEY and CDR2 as SMNVEV (reference sequence). This CDR3 region has 15 residues. The chain's CDR3 is CASSLSTGGTGELFF. CDR3 in DNA: TGTGCCAGCAGTTTAAGTACAGGGGGGACCGGGGAGCTGTTTTTT.

The chain uses TRBV5-4 and TRBJ2-3; D is unresolved. Trimming cost V 0 bases and J 0 bases, with 8 bases left between them. CDR1 and CDR2 (germline): SGHNT, YYREEE (reference sequence). The CDR3 contains 15 residues. CDR3 sequence (DNA): TGTGCCAGCAGCTTGGATCACCATAGCACAGATACGCAGTATTTT. Translation gives CASSLDHHSTDTQYF.

This clone was observed a single time. The CDR3 DNA follows: TGTGCCAGCAGCGTAGGAGTCTCTGGAAACACCATATATTTT. The encoded protein is CASSVGVSGNTIYF. The chain has TRBV9 and TRBJ1-3; no firm D call. V lost 0 bases, J lost 0 bases, and 4 bases lay in between. The CDR3 extends over 14 amino acids. CDR1 and CDR2 from the germline V gene are SGDLS and YYNGEE.

The chain joins TRBV7-2 to TRBJ2-2; possibly TRBD1 for D (5 bases). The CDR3 is 13 amino acids. The V gene's germline CDR1 is SGHTA and CDR2 FQGNSA. Trimming took off 5 bases at V and 8 bases at J, with 12 bases between the two ends. CDR3 sequence (DNA): TGTGCCAGCAGCGCCGACAGAGCTGGGGAGCTGTTTTTT. It codes for CASSADRAGELFF.

The sample holds a few counts of this clone. V usage is TRBV5-1 and J usage is TRBJ1-6; D is unresolved. Per germline, CDR1 SGHRS and CDR2 YFSETQ. The CDR3 sequence is 15 residues long. With 4 bases removed from V and 5 bases from J, the gap between germline ends came to 13 bases. The DNA for the CDR3 is TGCGCCAGCAGCCCCCGGGCCGTTAATAATTCACCCCTCCACTTT. This gives the protein CASSPRAVNNSPLHF.

The chain employs TRBV7-2 and TRBJ2-3; no clear D. Trimming cost V 7 bases and J 2 bases, with 13 bases left between them. The V gene's germline CDR1 is SGHTA and CDR2 FQGNSA. CDR3 length equals 14 residues. The CDR3 region is CASTPGQFTDTQYF. The CDR3, as DNA: TGTGCCAGCACGCCCGGGCAGTTCACAGATACGCAGTATTTT. Complete variable domain (other parts from reference TRBV7-2 and TRBJ2-3): GAGVSQSPSNKVTEKGKDVELRCDPISGHTALYWYRQSLGQGLEFLIYFQGNSAPDKSGLPSDRFSAERTGGSVSTLTIQRTQQEDSAVYLCASTPGQFTDTQYFGPGTRLTVL.

This chain joins TRBV21-1 and TRBJ2-7; the table's D call of TRBD1 was not tested on the DNA. TRBV21-1 is deemed a pseudogene. The CDR3 runs to 15 residues. The CDR3 is CASSPDIHSSCEQYF. The CDR3 DNA reads as TGTGCCAGCAGCCCCGACATACACAGCAGCTGCGAGCAGTACTTC.

V is TRBV4-3 and J is TRBJ1-3, with unresolved D. Germline V gene lookup returns CDR1 LGHNA and CDR2 YSLEER. This CDR3 contains 15 residues. Trimming took off 1 base at V and 0 bases at J, with 7 bases between the two ends. The CDR3 region has the DNA TGCGCCAGCAGCCAAGGTCCGGGCTCTGGAAACACCATATATTTT. Residues: CASSQGPGSGNTIYF.

CDR3 region: CASSEQESLSQPQHF. The DNA of the CDR3 is TGTGCCAGCAGTGAACAGGAGAGTCTCAGTCAGCCCCAGCATTTT. This sequence joins TRBV2 and TRBJ1-5, with D hard to call. With 2 bases removed from V and 6 bases from J, the gap between germline ends came to 14 bases. In germline, CDR1 is SNHLY, CDR2 FYNNEI. There are 15 residues in the CDR3.

The chain combines TRBV7-2 with TRBJ2-2; TRBD1 agrees at 8 bases. The length of the CDR3 is 14 residues. Germline V gene data show CDR1 as SGHTA and CDR2 as FQGNSA. V shed 4 bases, J shed 4 bases, and the junction held 2 bases outside the gene matches. The CDR3: CASSSQGATGELFF. The DNA for the CDR3 is TGTGCCAGCAGCTCTCAGGGGGCCACCGGGGAGCTGTTTTTT. Full variable domain (missing parts from reference TRBV7-2 and TRBJ2-2): GAGVSQSPSNKVTEKGKDVELRCDPISGHTALYWYRQSLGQGLEFLIYFQGNSAPDKSGLPSDRFSAERTGGSVSTLTIQRTQQEDSAVYLCASSSQGATGELFFGEGSRLTVL.

The CDR3 DNA reads as TGTGCCAGCAGCTTAAGTTCAGGGGGAGGGTATGGCTACACCTTC. It specifies CASSLSSGGGYGYTF. The chain employs TRBV7-2 and TRBJ1-2; 7 nucleotides line up with TRBD1. V shed 2 bases, J shed 5 bases, and the junction held 8 bases outside the gene matches. The CDR3 covers 15 residues. The germline gives CDR1 SGHTA, CDR2 FQGNSA.

This clone was observed a single time. This sequence joins TRBV18 and TRBJ2-7; 9 bases map to TRBD2. This CDR3 has 19 residues. J was trimmed by 0 bases and V by 6 bases; bases with no gene match: 18. Germline V gene data show CDR1 as KGHSH and CDR2 as LQKENI. CDR3 sequence: CASSHRRLAGRTISYEQYF. For the CDR3, the DNA is TGTGCCAGCTCCCACCGGAGGCTAGCGGGGAGAACCATCTCCTACGAGCAGTACTTC.

This chain connects TRBV7-9 to TRBJ2-2; perhaps D is TRBD1 or TRBD2 (5 bases each). Per the germline V gene, CDR1 is SEHNR and CDR2 is FQNEAQ (reference sequence). With 5 bases removed from V and 6 bases from J, the gap between germline ends came to 13 bases. The CDR3 runs 14 residues. The CDR3 region is CASSPLGDAGELFF. In DNA, the CDR3 is TGTGCCAGCAGCCCACTAGGGGACGCCGGGGAGCTGTTTTTT.